This entry lists 15 T cell receptor beta chains sequenced from one sample in a study of T cell repertoires in cytomegalovirus infection. No antigen has been assigned to these receptors. TCRdb re-analysed the reads in MiXCR, keeping a single row per CDR3 protein. This table has 300,000 to 400,000 distinct CDR3 sequences, 20% to 30% appearing once. Sequenced material: cultured PBMCs, taken from culture after CMV antigen stimulation. All receptors come from a human donor in good health (CMV status not recorded). Some clones in this sample may be carry-over from other donors' samples.

This clonotype was seen ten or more times. The gene calls are TRBV7-2 and TRBJ2-1; D perhaps matches TRBD2 (5 bases). V gave up 3 bases and J gave up 3 bases, with 9 bases separating them. Germline loops: CDR1 SGHTA, CDR2 FQGNSA. CDR3 size: 14 residues. CDR3 bases: TGTGCCAGCAGCTTTCGCAGCGGCTACAATGAGCAGTTCTTC. Amino acids: CASSFRSGYNEQFF. Supplemented by reference TRBV7-2 and TRBJ2-1, the full variable domain reads GAGVSQSPSNKVTEKGKDVELRCDPISGHTALYWYRQSLGQGLEFLIYFQGNSAPDKSGLPSDRFSAERTGGSVSTLTIQRTQQEDSAVYLCASSFRSGYNEQFFGPGTRLTVL.

This clonotype turned up a few times. J is TRBJ1-5 and V is TRBV7-9; the D gene is possibly TRBD1 (5 bases). The germline V gene has CDR1 SEHNR and CDR2 FQNEAQ (reference sequence). The CDR3 extends over 13 amino acids. Trimming stripped 2 bases from V and 9 bases from J, with 11 bases between. In DNA form, the CDR3 reads TGTGCCAGCAGCTTACAGGGTTCAGGGCCCCAGCATTTT. The encoded protein is CASSLQGSGPQHF.

This clonotype showed up many times. The rearrangement uses TRBV7-2 and TRBJ2-1; tentative D call: TRBD2 (5 bases). Germline values: CDR1 SGHTA, CDR2 FQGNSA. V was trimmed by 4 bases and J by 5 bases, leaving 15 bases between them. This CDR3 comprises 15 residues. Here the CDR3 DNA reads TGTGCCAGCAGCTCCGCGGGTAACCTACACAATGAGCAGTTCTTC. Protein sequence: CASSSAGNLHNEQFF.

This rearrangement joins TRBV7-6 to TRBJ2-7; D remains unclear. The V and J ends lost 4 bases and 2 bases respectively, with 6 bases between them. Germline loops: CDR1 SGHVS, CDR2 FNYEAQ. This CDR3 has 12 amino acids. The CDR3 DNA reads as TGTGCCAGCAGCTCCGAGACCTACGAGCAGTACGTC. It encodes CASSSETYEQYV.

This clonotype has only a few counts. This chain joins TRBV7-2 and TRBJ1-6; D call uncertain. The ends were cut back, 1 base at V and 11 bases at J, with 15 bases in the middle. Germline CDR1 is SGHTA and CDR2 is FQGNSA. CDR3 length: 15 amino acids. In DNA, the CDR3 is TGTGCCAGCAGCTTAGACCCGGGGAGGAAGACACCCCTCCACTTT. This codes for CASSLDPGRKTPLHF. The full variable domain, its missing parts supplied by reference TRBV7-2 and TRBJ1-6, is GAGVSQSPSNKVTEKGKDVELRCDPISGHTALYWYRQSLGQGLEFLIYFQGNSAPDKSGLPSDRFSAERTGGSVSTLTIQRTQQEDSAVYLCASSLDPGRKTPLHFGNGTRLTVT.

This clonotype was recorded many times. The chain joins TRBV7-6 to TRBJ2-1, with D possibly being TRBD2 (6 bases). The CDR3 is made up of 15 amino acids. Per germline, CDR1 SGHVS and CDR2 FNYEAQ. V lost 1 base and J lost 8, with 15 bases in between. The CDR3 sequence is CASSLGRAWEDEQFF. The CDR3 bases are TGTGCCAGCAGCTTAGGGCGGGCGTGGGAGGATGAGCAGTTCTTC.

The CDR3 DNA follows: TGTGCCAGCATGTCGGACGGCCCGGAGACCCAGTACTTC. Protein: CASMSDGPETQYF. The rearrangement joins TRBV12-3 or TRBV12-4 to TRBJ2-5; D not resolved. The V end lost 7 bases, the J end lost 5 bases, and 14 bases lay between the germline ends. This CDR3 comprises 13 residues.

This clonotype showed up just a few times. The chain couples TRBV4-1 to TRBJ2-3, with 14 bases that match TRBD2. With V trimmed by 3 bases and J by 5 bases, 4 bases remained unmatched. The CDR3 runs to 16 residues. Germline CDR1 is MGHRA and CDR2 is YSYEKL. CDR3 coding DNA: TGCGCCAGCAGCCAGGGACTAGCGGGAGCTTTAGATACGCAGTATTTT. This encodes CASSQGLAGALDTQYF.

V and J are TRBV15 and TRBJ2-7; possible D gene TRBD2, 5 bases. V was trimmed by 0 bases and J by 0 bases, leaving 9 bases between them. Looked up from germline, CDR1 is LNHNV and CDR2 is YYDKDF (reference sequence). The CDR3 runs 15 residues. The CDR3 DNA follows: TGTGCCACCAGCAGAGATGGTACTAGCTCCTACGAGCAGTACTTC. Its translation is CATSRDGTSSYEQYF.

This clonotype showed up just a few times. V is TRBV6-6 and J is TRBJ1-4, with D perhaps TRBD1 (5 bases). The CDR3 has 14 amino acids. Trimming left V 5 bases short and J 8 bases short, with 15 bases between. In germline, CDR1 is MNHNY, CDR2 SVGAGI (reference sequence). CDR3 residues: CASSTGHEEEKLFF. The CDR3 nucleotides read TGTGCCAGCAGTACAGGACATGAGGAAGAAAAACTGTTTTTT.

This clonotype came up a few times. The chain links TRBV28 to TRBJ1-5; 8 nucleotides line up with TRBD1. V lost 2 bases to trimming and J lost 16 bases; unmatched junction nucleotides: 10. Germline V gives CDR1 MDHEN, CDR2 SYDVKM. The CDR3 is 13 amino acids. CDR3 in amino acids: CASSLIQDRVGHF. The CDR3 DNA sequence: TGTGCCAGCAGTTTAATCCAGGACAGGGTTGGACATTTT. Full variable domain (remainder filled in from reference TRBV28 and TRBJ1-5): DVKVTQSSRYLVKRTGEKVFLECVQDMDHENMFWYRQDPGLGLRLIYFSYDVKMKEKGDIPEGYSVSREKKERFSLILESASTNQTSMYLCASSLIQDRVGHFGDGTRLSIL.

The V gene is TRBV7-9, the J gene TRBJ1-1, with D hard to call. The CDR3 runs 11 residues. V was cut by 4 bases and J by 8 bases, with 8 bases left in between. The germline V gene encodes CDR1 SEHNR and CDR2 FQNEAQ (reference sequence). The CDR3 protein is CASSYDKEAFF. The DNA for the CDR3 is TGTGCCAGCAGCTACGACAAGGAAGCTTTCTTT.

V usage is TRBV18 and J usage is TRBJ2-7; 10 nucleotides line up with TRBD1. Germline CDR1 reads KGHSH; CDR2 reads LQKENI. The length of the CDR3 is 14 residues. Trimming took 3 bases from V and 5 from J; bases not matched to a gene: 4. The CDR3 DNA reads TGTGCCAGCTCACCGGGACAGGGGATCCACGAGCAGTACTTC. Residues: CASSPGQGIHEQYF.

The chain has TRBV27 and TRBJ1-1; D is uncertain. V gave up 2 bases and J gave up 1 base, with 14 bases separating them. The CDR3 has 16 amino acids. The germline CDR1 and CDR2 sequences are MNHEY and SMNVEV (reference sequence). The CDR3 here is CASSLGRPRGNTEAFF. The CDR3 DNA follows: TGTGCCAGCAGTTTAGGCAGGCCCCGGGGGAACACTGAAGCTTTCTTT.

This clonotype came up many times. The chain couples TRBV5-1 to TRBJ2-7; TRBD1 agrees at 7 bases. Germline values: CDR1 SGHRS, CDR2 YFSETQ. This CDR3 is built from 13 residues. After removal of 2 bases from V and 5 bases from J, the junction contained 4 bases not matched to a gene. The CDR3 DNA reads TGCGCCAGCAGCTTCGAAAGGGGGCACGAGCAGTACTTC. Its protein product is CASSFERGHEQYF.